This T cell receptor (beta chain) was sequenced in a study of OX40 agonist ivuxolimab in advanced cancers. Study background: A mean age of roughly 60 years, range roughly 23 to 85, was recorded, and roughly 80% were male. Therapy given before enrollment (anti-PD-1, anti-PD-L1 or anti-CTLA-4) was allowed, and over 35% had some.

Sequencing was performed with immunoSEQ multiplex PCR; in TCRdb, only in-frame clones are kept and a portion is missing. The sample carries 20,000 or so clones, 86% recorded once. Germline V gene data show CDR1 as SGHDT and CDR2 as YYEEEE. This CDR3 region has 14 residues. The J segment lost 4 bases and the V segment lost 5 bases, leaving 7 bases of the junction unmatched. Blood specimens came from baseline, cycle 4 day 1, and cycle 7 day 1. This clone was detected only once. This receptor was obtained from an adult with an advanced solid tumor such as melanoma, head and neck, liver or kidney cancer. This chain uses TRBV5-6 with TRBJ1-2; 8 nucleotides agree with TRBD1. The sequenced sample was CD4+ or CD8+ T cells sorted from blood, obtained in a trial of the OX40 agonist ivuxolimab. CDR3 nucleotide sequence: TGTGCCAGCAGTTACGGGACAGGAGTCTATGGCTACACCTTC. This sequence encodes CASSYGTGVYGYTF. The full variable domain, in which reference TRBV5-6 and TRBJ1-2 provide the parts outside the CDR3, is DAGVTQSPTHLIKTRGQQVTLRCSPKSGHDTVSWYQQALGQGPQFIFQYYEEEERQRGNFPDRFSGHQFPNYSSELNVNALLLGDSALYLCASSYGTGVYGYTFGSGTRLTVV.